The 3 T cell receptor beta chains in this list originate from one sample, sequenced in a study of cytotoxic CD8 clonotypes in ibrutinib-treated CLL. Profiling relied on immunoSEQ multiplex PCR, and the TCRdb table lists in-frame clones only, not all of them. The sample shows roughly 170,000 clones, around 80% of them seen only once. The source was PBMCs, collected after 24 months of ibrutinib treatment. The receptors derive from a human donor with chronic lymphocytic leukemia.

The chain links TRBV19 to TRBJ1-1; tentatively, D is TRBD1 (5 bases). V dropped 5 bases and J dropped 4 bases, with 17 bases sitting between them. CDR1 and CDR2 (germline): LNHDA, SQIVND (reference sequence). The CDR3 consists of 15 residues. CDR3 region: CASSFRGPSSTEAFF. The DNA for the CDR3 is TGTGCCAGTAGTTTCCGGGGCCCAAGTAGCACTGAAGCTTTCTTT.

The rearrangement joins TRBV7-9 to TRBJ1-2; 7 nucleotides line up with TRBD1. Germline-derived CDR1 and CDR2 are SEHNR and FQNEAQ (reference sequence). The CDR3 is 16 residues long. Trimming removed 6 bases from V and 0 bases from J; junction bases left unmatched: 10. The CDR3 spells CASRNQGETSNYGYTF. CDR3 nucleotides: TGTGCCAGCAGAAACCAGGGGGAGACCTCTAACTATGGCTACACCTTC.

The V and J genes are TRBV5-4 and TRBJ1-5; TRBD1 might be the D (5 bases). CDR1 SGHNT and CDR2 YYREEE come from the germline V gene (reference sequence). The CDR3 totals 14 residues. Trimming shortened V by 3 bases and J by 3 bases, and 10 bases separated the two germline ends. Here the CDR3 reads CASSSSRDNQPQHF. Written as DNA, the CDR3 is TGTGCCAGCAGCTCCTCCAGGGACAATCAGCCCCAGCATTTT.